These T cell receptor beta chains were read from a single sample in a study of shared clonotypes between healthy human individuals. Assay: immunoSEQ multiplex PCR; the TCRdb copy retains only in-frame clones and omits some. The table lists 2 million to 3 million clones, more than 85% of them singletons. The sequencing sample was made of naive CD4+ T cells from PBMCs. These receptors all come from a man between 18 and 29 years old in good health. Some clones in this sample may be carry-over from other donors' samples. Both conserved end residues are part of each CDR3. Fields, in order: D gene, V gene, clone size, J gene, CDR3 protein, CDR3 DNA. D genes are given only for firm matches. Size is stated for part of the rows, as once, few or many counts, or as a class when the clone is expanded.

TRBD2	TRBV9	NA	TRBJ2-3	CASKRGLTDTQYF	TGTGCCAGCAAGCGGGGGCTCACAGATACGCAGTATTTT
NA	TRBV7-3	NA	TRBJ2-7	CASSSGLGGREQYF	TGTGCCAGCAGCTCTGGACTAGGGGGACGGGAGCAGTACTTC
NA	TRBV9	NA	TRBJ2-3	CASSPRGDTQYF	TGTGCCAGCAGCCCCCGGGGGGATACGCAGTATTTT
NA	TRBV6-5	once	TRBJ2-5	CASSQLGKGETQYF	TGTGCCAGCAGTCAACTCGGGAAGGGAGAGACCCAGTACTTC
TRBD2	TRBV5-1	NA	TRBJ2-7	CASSFSSGVGFPYEQYF	TGCGCCAGCAGCTTTAGTAGCGGGGTTGGTTTCCCCTACGAGCAGTACTTC
TRBD2	TRBV11-2	NA	TRBJ2-3	CASSLAGTSADTQYF	TGTGCCAGCAGCTTAGCTGGGACTAGCGCTGATACGCAGTATTTT
TRBD2	TRBV5-4	NA	TRBJ2-7	CATHPLGLERVEQYF	TGTGCCACGCATCCTCTAGGACTAGAACGGGTCGAGCAGTACTTC
TRBD2	TRBV30	NA	TRBJ2-1	CAWTNGRANEQFF	TGTGCCTGGACTAACGGGAGGGCTAATGAGCAGTTCTTC
NA	TRBV29-1	few	TRBJ1-1	CSVERQRGSTEAFF	TGCAGCGTTGAAAGACAAAGGGGTAGCACTGAAGCTTTCTTT
TRBD1	TRBV29-1	NA	TRBJ2-4	CSVDTFRTGKNIQYF	TGCAGCGTTGATACGTTCCGGACAGGGAAAAACATTCAGTACTTC
NA	TRBV10-3	once	TRBJ1-1	CAISETPGNTEAFF	TGTGCCATCAGTGAGACGCCAGGGAACACTGAAGCTTTCTTT
NA	TRBV6-5	NA	TRBJ2-6	CASSSPAADVLTF	TGTGCCAGCAGTTCCCCCGCAGCTGACGTCCTGACTTTC
TRBD2	TRBV5-1	NA	TRBJ2-7	CASSLVLAGSSSYEQYF	TGCGCCAGCAGCTTGGTCCTAGCGGGATCAAGCTCCTACGAGCAGTACTTC
TRBD2	TRBV10-3	once	TRBJ2-2	CAIRGGLAGYNTGELFF	TGTGCCATCAGGGGGGGACTAGCGGGATATAACACCGGGGAGCTGTTTTTT
TRBD1	TRBV28	NA	TRBJ1-1	CASSSLTGGITEAFF	TGTGCCAGCAGTTCCCTCACAGGGGGCATCACTGAAGCTTTCTTT
NA	TRBV29-1	NA	TRBJ2-5	CSVGGPGRETQYF	TGCAGCGTTGGCGGCCCGGGGAGAGAGACCCAGTACTTC
NA	TRBV5-8	NA	TRBJ2-2	CASSLGRTGELFF	TGTGCCAGCAGCTTGGGGAGAACCGGGGAGCTGTTTTTT